This T cell receptor beta chain was identified during a study of blood T cells in healthy people across ages. Whole-study context: Template switching picked up about one barcoded beta molecule for each two T cells.

Together with a sample-barcoded 5' primer, a J-beta primer mix was included in a second PCR lasting about 6 to 11 cycles. TCRdb re-called the 5' RACE reads through MiXCR, storing one row per CDR3 protein. Among around 800,000 distinct CDR3 sequences listed, under 80% were seen once. V lost 0 bases to trimming and J lost 12 bases, with 12 bases between them. CDR3 length: 11 residues. The V gene's germline CDR1 is SQVTM and CDR2 ANQGSEA. The rearrangement links TRBV29-1 to TRBJ2-7; D unclear. This TCR was sampled from a man younger than 45 in good health. The sample comprised blood. The CDR3 DNA sequence: TGCAGCGTTGAAGATCGCACGGTCGGGTACTTC. Its translation is CSVEDRTVGYF.